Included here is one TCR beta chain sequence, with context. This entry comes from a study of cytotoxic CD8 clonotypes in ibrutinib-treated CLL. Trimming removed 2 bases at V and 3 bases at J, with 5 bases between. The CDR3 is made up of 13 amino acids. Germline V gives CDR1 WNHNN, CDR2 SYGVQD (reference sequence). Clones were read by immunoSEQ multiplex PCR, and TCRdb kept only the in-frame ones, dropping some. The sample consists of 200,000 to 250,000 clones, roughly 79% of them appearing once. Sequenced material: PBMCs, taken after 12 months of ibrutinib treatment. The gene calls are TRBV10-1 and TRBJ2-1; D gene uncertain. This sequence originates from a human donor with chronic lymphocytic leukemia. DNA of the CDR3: TGCGCCAGCAGTGAGCAACGCTACAATGAGCAGTTCTTC. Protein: CASSEQRYNEQFF.